Shown below are 7 T cell receptor beta chains from a single sample sequenced in a study of cytomegalovirus exposure and HLA in healthy donors. The PCR used 60 Vbeta and 13 Jbeta primers. The protocol was immunoSEQ multiplex PCR, while the TCRdb copy is restricted to in-frame clones and leaves out a portion. The table includes some 120,000 clones, more than 60% detected once. The specimen was PBMCs. All receptors derive from a woman aged 40 to 55 in good health and CMV-seropositive.

The CDR3 here is CASSMGWTSMNTEAFF. The CDR3 nucleotides read TGTGCCAGTAGTATGGGTTGGACAAGTATGAACACTGAAGCTTTCTTT. V is TRBV19 and J is TRBJ1-1; a possible D gene is TRBD1 (5 bases). V lost 3 bases to trimming and J lost 0 bases, with 14 bases between them. This CDR3 region has 16 residues. Germline V lookup: CDR1 LNHDA, CDR2 SQIVND (reference sequence).

The chain couples TRBV29-1 to TRBJ2-5; 8 nucleotides agree with TRBD1. Germline CDR1 SQVTM, CDR2 ANQGSEA. V lost 5 bases and J lost 7; bases outside the gene matches: 9. CDR3 length equals 13 residues. The CDR3 protein is CSVPGQDIGTQYF. In nucleotides, the CDR3 is TGCAGCGTTCCGGGACAGGATATAGGGACCCAGTACTTC.

This rearrangement joins TRBV7-3 to TRBJ2-2; 8 bases line up with TRBD2. The CDR3 is made up of 15 amino acids. Looked up from germline, CDR1 is SGHTA and CDR2 is FQGTGA. V gave up 2 bases and J gave up 7 bases; unmatched junction bases: 6. The CDR3 DNA reads TGTGCCAGCAGCTTAGCGGGAGGTTATAGCGGGGAGCTGTTTTTT. Residues: CASSLAGGYSGELFF.

The chain employs TRBV28 and TRBJ1-5; 12 nucleotides agree with TRBD1. V shed 8 bases, J shed 0 bases, and the junction held 14 bases outside the gene matches. Germline loops: CDR1 MDHEN, CDR2 SYDVKM. The CDR3 length is 19 residues. CDR3 sequence: CASVRGTGGFRPSNQPQHF. The CDR3 DNA sequence: TGTGCCAGCGTTAGGGGGACAGGGGGCTTCCGACCTAGCAATCAGCCCCAGCATTTT.

This chain links TRBV6-1 with TRBJ2-7; 9 positions agree with TRBD1. This CDR3 has 14 residues. Unmatched junction bases numbered 8, after V lost 5 bases and J lost 6 bases. In germline, CDR1 is MNHNS, CDR2 SASEGT. The CDR3, as DNA: TGTGCCAGCAGTCCGGGACAGGGAAGGGGCGAGCAGTACTTC. Translating it yields CASSPGQGRGEQYF.

The rearrangement joins TRBV7-2 to TRBJ1-2; 8 bases match TRBD1. CDR1 is SGHTA and CDR2 is FQGNSA in the germline V gene. Trimming cost V 3 bases and J 8 bases; bases outside gene matches: 5. This CDR3 region has 13 residues. CDR3: CASSFTQGEGYTF. CDR3 nucleotides: TGTGCCAGCAGCTTTACACAGGGGGAAGGCTACACCTTC.

This clone was picked up a small number of times. The V and J genes are TRBV7-8 and TRBJ2-1; TRBD1 agrees at 12 bases. The CDR3 runs 15 residues. Germline CDR1 is SGHVS and CDR2 is FQNEAQ. V was clipped by 1 base and J by 8 bases; unmatched bases: 3. CDR3 loop: CASSLDGTGGYEQFF. CDR3 coding DNA: TGTGCCAGCAGCTTAGACGGGACAGGGGGCTATGAGCAGTTCTTC.